The 24 T cell receptor beta chains given below trace back to one sample, sequenced in a study of Ad26.COV2.S vaccination and SARS-CoV-2 variants. The data were produced by immunoSEQ multiplex PCR, yet TCRdb's version contains in-frame clones alone and is incomplete. The data contain about 480,000 clones, around nine tenths of them singletons. The treatment is: 15 to 20 received Ad26.COV2.S at low or high dose, single or two shots; 5 received placebo; per-sample allocation not given. At day 63 after the first vaccine or placebo injection, samples were drawn. The material was peripheral blood, obtained in a trial of Ad26.COV2.S vaccine versus placebo. Receptors originate from a person between 18 and 65 years old who received the Ad26.COV2.S COVID-19 vaccine or a placebo.

Notes on this clone: One end of the junction fails to match germline, which may point to a read error. The chain carries TRBV5-4 and TRBJ2-1; 8 bases are shared with TRBD2. Per the germline V gene, CDR1 is SGHNT and CDR2 is YYREEE (reference sequence). The CDR3 extends over 13 amino acids. In DNA form, the CDR3 reads TGTGCCAGCAGTCTCCGGCTGGGATTGGGACTAGTCTTC. Translating gives CASSLRLGLGLVF.

The CDR3 bases are TGTGCCAGTAATAAGGCCCCAGCGGACAATGAGCAGTTCTTC. This encodes CASNKAPADNEQFF. This chain uses TRBV19 with TRBJ2-1, with D perhaps matching TRBD2 (5 bases). V lost 7 bases, J lost 5 bases, and 15 bases lay in between. This CDR3 has 14 residues. CDR1 LNHDA and CDR2 SQIVND come from the germline V gene (reference sequence).

The V and J genes are TRBV6-6 and TRBJ1-2; tentatively, D is TRBD1 (6 bases). CDR1 is MNHNY and CDR2 is SVGAGI in the germline V gene (reference sequence). This CDR3 is 13 amino acids long. With 2 bases removed from V and 2 bases from J, the gap between germline ends came to 6 bases. CDR3 DNA: TGTGCCAGCAGTTACGACAGGAACTATGGCTACACCTTC. Translating it yields CASSYDRNYGYTF.

The rearrangement uses TRBV5-1 and TRBJ2-3; no definite D call. Germline CDR1 SGHRS, CDR2 YFSETQ. CDR3 length: 16 residues. V lost 0 bases, J lost 0 bases, and 11 bases lay in between. The CDR3 region is CASSLVGGVSTDTQYF. DNA of the CDR3: TGCGCCAGCAGCTTGGTCGGCGGAGTGAGCACAGATACGCAGTATTTT.

The chain recombines TRBV4-1 with TRBJ2-7, with 10 bases matching TRBD2. After removal of 0 bases from V and 4 bases from J, the junction contained 6 bases not matched to a gene. This CDR3 has 16 amino acids. The germline gives CDR1 MGHRA, CDR2 YSYEKL. CDR3 sequence reads: CASSQEGASGGYEQYF. The CDR3 DNA follows: TGCGCCAGCAGCCAAGAGGGGGCTAGCGGGGGATACGAGCAGTACTTC.

J is TRBJ2-7 and V is TRBV7-8; 9 bases line up with TRBD1. Germline V lookup: CDR1 SGHVS, CDR2 FQNEAQ. V lost 5 bases to trimming and J lost 2 bases; unmatched junction nucleotides: 10. This CDR3 has 16 amino acids. DNA for the CDR3: TGTGCCAGCAGCATGTGGGGGGGGACAGGGACCTACGAGCAGTACTTC. It yields the protein CASSMWGGTGTYEQYF.

This clone was detected once. V is TRBV11-3 and J is TRBJ2-7; no definite D call. The CDR3 sequence is 14 residues long. V was trimmed by 5 bases and J by 0 bases, leaving 11 bases between them. Germline V gives CDR1 SGHNT, CDR2 YENEEA. The CDR3 nucleotides are TGTGCCAGCAGCCCGAGCTGGGGCTCCTACGAGCAGTACTTC. Translation: CASSPSWGSYEQYF.

V usage is TRBV9 and J usage is TRBJ2-2; TRBD2 aligns across 9 bases. Trimming cost V 3 bases and J 2 bases; bases outside gene matches: 2. Germline V CDR1 and CDR2: SGDLS, YYNGEE. This CDR3 has 15 amino acids. The CDR3 region has the DNA TGTGCCAGCAGCGATAGCGGGAGTAACACCGGGGAGCTGTTTTTT. This codes for CASSDSGSNTGELFF. The full variable domain, completed using reference TRBV9 and TRBJ2-2, is DSGVTQTPKHLITATGQRVTLRCSPRSGDLSVYWYQQSLDQGLQFLIQYYNGEERAKGNILERFSAQQFPDLHSELNLSSLELGDSALYFCASSDSGSNTGELFFGEGSRLTVL.

The chain combines TRBV7-8 with TRBJ2-6; no clear D. The CDR3 is made up of 16 amino acids. Trimming left V 5 bases short and J 2 bases short, with 13 bases between. Germline V gene lookup returns CDR1 SGHVS and CDR2 FQNEAQ. CDR3 residues: CASSERPTPGANVLTF. CDR3 DNA sequence: TGTGCCAGCAGCGAACGACCCACCCCTGGGGCCAACGTCCTGACTTTC.

The chain recombines TRBV4-1 with TRBJ1-1, with D possibly TRBD1 on 5 matching bases. Per the germline V gene, CDR1 is MGHRA and CDR2 is YSYEKL. Trimming left V 0 bases short and J 5 bases short, with 13 bases between. The CDR3 sequence is 15 residues long. In nucleotides, the CDR3 is TGCGCCAGCAGCCAAGATCGGAGGGGAGGTACTGAAGCTTTCTTT. Its protein product is CASSQDRRGGTEAFF.

Only one count was recorded for this clone. This chain links TRBV27 with TRBJ1-6; D is ambiguous. Germline V CDR1 and CDR2: MNHEY, SMNVEV (reference sequence). V was trimmed by 6 bases and J by 7 bases, leaving 13 bases between them. This CDR3 has 14 amino acids. The CDR3 DNA sequence: TGTGCCAGCAGCTTCTCGACGGGGAATTCACCCCTCCACTTT. It yields the protein CASSFSTGNSPLHF.

The rearrangement joins TRBV6-2 or TRBV6-3 to TRBJ1-5; 12 bases agree with TRBD1. CDR3 length equals 18 residues. Looked up from germline, CDR1 is MNHEY and CDR2 is SVGEGT. V lost 4 bases and J lost 7; bases outside the gene matches: 14. The CDR3 sequence: CASSFQRDRGRFLQPQHF. CDR3 in DNA: TGTGCCAGCAGTTTCCAGAGGGACAGGGGGCGATTTTTGCAGCCCCAGCATTTT.

This rearrangement joins TRBV6-1 to TRBJ1-5; D is undetermined. V was shortened by 3 bases and J by 9 bases, with 12 bases between the two germline ends. Looked up from germline, CDR1 is MNHNS and CDR2 is SASEGT. There are 13 residues in the CDR3. This CDR3 is CASSEQALGPQHF. CDR3 bases: TGTGCCAGCAGTGAGCAAGCCTTGGGGCCCCAGCATTTT.

The genes are TRBV19 and TRBJ2-7; 11 bases align to TRBD1. The CDR3 extends over 14 amino acids. Germline V gene data show CDR1 as LNHDA and CDR2 as SQIVND (reference sequence). V was clipped by 11 bases and J by 3 bases; unmatched bases: 9. The CDR3 region is CASNPGQGDYEQYF. CDR3 DNA: TGTGCCTCAAACCCGGGACAGGGGGACTACGAGCAGTACTTC.

This rearrangement joins TRBV7-9 to TRBJ2-1; D unresolved. CDR3 size: 13 residues. Per the germline V gene, CDR1 is SEHNR and CDR2 is FQNEAQ (reference sequence). The V gene lost 5 bases and the J gene lost 9 bases, with 14 bases spanning the gap. DNA for the CDR3: TGTGCCAGCAGCCGCCCACCCATTGGTGAGCAGTTCTTC. Protein: CASSRPPIGEQFF.

To note about this clone: At the DNA level, this CDR3 is encoded by other sequences in the same sample as well. This sequence joins TRBV4-1 and TRBJ2-7, with D perhaps matching TRBD1 (6 bases). This CDR3 has 12 residues. Germline loops: CDR1 MGHRA, CDR2 YSYEKL. V gave up 3 bases and J gave up 6 bases, with 9 bases separating them. The CDR3 coding sequence is TGCGCCAGCAGCCATCCCAGGGGCGAGCAGTACTTC. Translated, it gives CASSHPRGEQYF.

J is TRBJ1-4 and V is TRBV30, with D perhaps matching TRBD1 (6 bases). This CDR3 is 15 amino acids long. Trimming shortened V by 3 bases and J by 4 bases, and 15 bases separated the two germline ends. The germline V gene has CDR1 GTSNPN and CDR2 SVGIG (reference sequence). The CDR3 region is CAWRPGTGRNEKLFF. The DNA for the CDR3 is TGTGCCTGGAGGCCCGGAACAGGGCGTAATGAAAAACTGTTTTTT.

In this sample, this clone turned up a few times. Other DNA sequences from this sample encode an identical CDR3 as well. J is TRBJ1-1 and V is TRBV28; no reliable D call. The V gene's germline CDR1 is MDHEN and CDR2 SYDVKM. CDR3 size: 12 residues. V shed 6 bases and J shed 0 bases, with 5 bases lying between them. For the CDR3, the DNA is TGTGCCAGCAGGTCAGTGAACACTGAAGCTTTCTTT. Translated, it gives CASRSVNTEAFF.

This chain uses TRBV19 with TRBJ1-1, with D uncertain. Germline V gene sequence: CDR1 LNHDA, CDR2 SQIVND (reference sequence). The CDR3 totals 16 residues. Trimming shortened V by 2 bases and J by 1 base, and 14 bases separated the two germline ends. CDR3 protein: CASSINWAARNTEAFF. The CDR3 DNA reads TGTGCCAGTAGTATAAATTGGGCTGCTAGGAACACTGAAGCTTTCTTT.

The count of this clone is one. The CDR3 DNA sequence: TGTGCCAGCAGCGTAGACCCTCTCCGAGCGAACTATGGCTACACCTTC. Amino acid sequence: CASSVDPLRANYGYTF. The rearrangement joins TRBV9 to TRBJ1-2; D unclear. This CDR3 has 16 amino acids. CDR1 and CDR2 from the germline V gene are SGDLS and YYNGEE. Trimming left V 0 bases short and J 2 bases short, with 14 bases between.

This chain uses TRBV6-4 with TRBJ1-5; 8 bases map to TRBD1. This CDR3 is built from 13 residues. From germline, CDR1 is MRHNA and CDR2 SNTAGT. J lost 5 bases, V lost 4 bases, and 1 base had no gene match. CDR3 sequence reads: CASSVDRDQPQHF. For the CDR3, the DNA is TGTGCCAGCAGTGTGGACAGGGATCAGCCCCAGCATTTT.

The J gene is TRBJ1-2, the V gene TRBV4-3; tentative D call: TRBD1 (5 bases). V was shortened by 2 bases and J by 4 bases, with 11 bases between the two germline ends. This CDR3 is 14 amino acids long. Germline CDR1 is LGHNA and CDR2 is YSLEER. CDR3 loop: CASSQTTVSYGYTF. The CDR3 nucleotides are TGCGCCAGCAGCCAAACGACAGTTTCCTATGGCTACACCTTC.

The V call is TRBV19, the J call TRBJ2-1; D is perhaps TRBD1 (6 bases). V lost 1 base, J lost 0 bases, and 16 bases lay in between. Per germline, CDR1 LNHDA and CDR2 SQIVND (reference sequence). The CDR3 contains 18 residues. The CDR3 sequence is CASSIVFQQGPSYNEQFF. CDR3 coding DNA: TGTGCCAGTAGTATAGTCTTCCAGCAGGGGCCCTCCTACAATGAGCAGTTCTTC.

The chain couples TRBV7-9 to TRBJ1-4, with a possible D match to TRBD1 (5 bases). The CDR3 is made up of 14 amino acids. Germline V lookup: CDR1 SEHNR, CDR2 FQNEAQ (reference sequence). The ends were cut back, 1 base at V and 7 bases at J, with 10 bases in the middle. The CDR3 nucleotides read TGTGCCAGCAGCTTAGGCGGGGCCGTTGAAAAACTGTTTTTT. Its protein is CASSLGGAVEKLFF.